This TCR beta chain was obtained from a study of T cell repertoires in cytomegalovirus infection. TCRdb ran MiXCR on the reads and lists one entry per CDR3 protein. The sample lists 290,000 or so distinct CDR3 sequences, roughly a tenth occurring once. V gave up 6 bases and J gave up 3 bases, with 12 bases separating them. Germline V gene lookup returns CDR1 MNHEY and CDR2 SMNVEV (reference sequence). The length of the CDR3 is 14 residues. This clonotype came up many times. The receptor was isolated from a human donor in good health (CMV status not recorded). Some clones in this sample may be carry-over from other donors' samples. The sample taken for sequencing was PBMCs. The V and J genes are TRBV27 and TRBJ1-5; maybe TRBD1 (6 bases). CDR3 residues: CASRPRTDNQPQHF. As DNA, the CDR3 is TGTGCCAGCAGACCCCGGACAGACAATCAGCCCCAGCATTTT.